The 18 T cell receptor beta chains listed next were all sequenced from one sample in a study of cytomegalovirus exposure and HLA in healthy donors. The study ran its PCR with 60 Vbeta and 13 Jbeta primers. Data came from immunoSEQ multiplex PCR; TCRdb stores just in-frame clones and leaves some out. The sample lists around 180,000 clones; approximately 80% were seen once. The material sequenced was PBMCs. The source of these receptors is a woman between 50 and 59 years old in good health and CMV-seronegative.

This chain joins TRBV27 and TRBJ2-2, with D possibly matching TRBD2 (5 bases). The germline CDR1 and CDR2 sequences are MNHEY and SMNVEV (reference sequence). The CDR3 loop spans 15 amino acids. Trimming pared 7 bases from V and 5 bases from J, leaving 17 bases between. CDR3 bases: TGTGCCAGCAAGCGGTCGGGTATGGGGACCGGGGAGCTGTTTTTT. It encodes CASKRSGMGTGELFF.

For the CDR3, the DNA is TGTGCCAGCAGCTCCCCGAGCGGGACTAGCGGGAGTTCCTACGAGCAGTACTTC. As protein: CASSSPSGTSGSSYEQYF. The chain couples TRBV7-9 to TRBJ2-7, with TRBD2 matching over 14 bases. J lost 1 base, V lost 4 bases, and 9 bases had no gene match. CDR1 is SEHNR, CDR2 FQNEAQ, per germline (reference sequence). The CDR3 loop spans 18 amino acids.

This rearrangement joins TRBV6-5 to TRBJ1-2; 7 bases line up with TRBD1. The germline V gene encodes CDR1 MNHEY and CDR2 SVGAGI. Trimming took 6 bases from V and 2 from J; bases not matched to a gene: 9. CDR3 size: 15 residues. The CDR3 nucleotides are TGTGCCAGCAGCCGGAGGTCGACAGGGAACTATGGCTACACCTTC. It encodes CASSRRSTGNYGYTF.

This clone has just one count. The V call is TRBV27, the J call TRBJ2-1; TRBD2 matches 9 bases. The V segment lost 5 bases and the J segment 0 bases; nucleotides outside the gene matches: 26. The CDR3 sequence is 23 residues long. Germline V gene lookup returns CDR1 MNHEY and CDR2 SMNVEV (reference sequence). As DNA, the CDR3 is TGTGCCAGCAGTCCCCCCCCCTGGCGGGAGGGAGGCCGGGGGTGGAACTCCTACAATGAGCAGTTCTTC. Amino acids: CASSPPPWREGGRGWNSYNEQFF.

This clone was recorded a few times. The chain links TRBV29-1 to TRBJ1-2; D gene unclear. V was shortened by 7 bases and J by 4 bases, with 10 bases between the two germline ends. The CDR3 sequence is 11 residues long. Germline-derived CDR1 and CDR2 are SQVTM and ANQGSEA. CDR3 sequence reads: CSGTTVYGYTF. The DNA for the CDR3 is TGCAGCGGAACTACCGTCTATGGCTACACCTTC.

The chain couples TRBV6-1 to TRBJ1-2; D gene ambiguous. Trimming removed 3 bases from V and 5 bases from J, with 13 bases in between. The germline gives CDR1 MNHNS, CDR2 SASEGT. The CDR3 sequence is 14 residues long. The CDR3 DNA reads as TGTGCCAGCAGTGAGGCCAACCGCGGGTATGGCTACACCTTC. Protein sequence: CASSEANRGYGYTF.

This clone was seen more than once but under ten times. CDR3 sequence: CASSRNTEAFF. In nucleotides, the CDR3 is TGTGCCAGCAGCAGAAACACTGAAGCTTTCTTT. The chain combines TRBV2 with TRBJ1-1; D unclear. This CDR3 spans 11 amino acids. CDR1 is SNHLY, CDR2 FYNNEI, per germline. Trimming left V 6 bases short and J 2 bases short, with 4 bases between.

This clone was seen a handful of times. The chain has TRBV6-5 and TRBJ1-5; TRBD1 is a possible D gene (6 bases). The CDR3 totals 15 residues. V dropped 7 bases and J dropped 2 bases, with 15 bases sitting between them. Germline V gene sequence: CDR1 MNHEY, CDR2 SVGAGI. The CDR3 DNA reads as TGTGCCAGCATGGGTCTGGGGGCAGGCAATCAGCCCCAGCATTTT. Translation: CASMGLGAGNQPQHF.

The rearrangement joins TRBV6-1 to TRBJ1-4, with no clear D. The V end was cut by 5 bases, the J end by 1 base, with 5 bases between. The CDR3 length is 13 residues. From germline, CDR1 is MNHNS and CDR2 SASEGT. CDR3 DNA sequence: TGTGCCAGCAGTAGAGGAACTAATGAAAAACTGTTTTTT. The encoded protein is CASSRGTNEKLFF.

This clone was recorded only once. The chain combines TRBV18 with TRBJ2-7; D may be TRBD1 (5 bases). The V and J ends lost 1 base and 2 bases respectively, with 12 bases between them. Germline CDR1 is KGHSH and CDR2 is LQKENI. The CDR3 is 15 residues long. CDR3 region: CASSPRATATYEQYF. DNA for the CDR3: TGTGCCAGCTCACCACGGGCGACAGCCACCTACGAGCAGTACTTC.

CDR3 DNA: TGTGCCAGCAGTACCCGACAGGGGGAGACCCAGTACTTC. This codes for CASSTRQGETQYF. The chain joins TRBV6-4 to TRBJ2-5; 8 bases are shared with TRBD1. Germline V gene sequence: CDR1 MRHNA, CDR2 SNTAGT. The CDR3 spans 13 residues. V was clipped by 5 bases and J by 5 bases; unmatched bases: 4.

The J gene is TRBJ1-1, the V gene TRBV27; D might be TRBD1 (5 bases). Trimming stripped 2 bases from V and 1 base from J, with 17 bases between. The CDR3 is made up of 17 amino acids. Germline V CDR1 and CDR2: MNHEY, SMNVEV (reference sequence). CDR3 in amino acids: CASSLHQGISGNTEAFF. For the CDR3, the DNA is TGTGCCAGCAGTTTACATCAGGGAATCTCGGGGAACACTGAAGCTTTCTTT.

This chain links TRBV5-1 with TRBJ2-5; 8 bases match TRBD1. The CDR3 loop spans 14 amino acids. V was pared by 4 bases and J by 5 bases, with 7 bases of the junction left unmatched. Germline CDR1 and CDR2: SGHRS and YFSETQ. CDR3 in DNA: TGCGCCAGCAGCCCGGGACAGGTTCTGGAGACCCAGTACTTC. Protein: CASSPGQVLETQYF.

CDR3 protein: CASSTTGSTGELFF. CDR3 DNA sequence: TGTGCCAGCAGCACCACAGGGTCTACCGGGGAGCTGTTTTTT. The chain joins TRBV28 to TRBJ2-2; D perhaps matches TRBD1 (6 bases). The germline V gene encodes CDR1 MDHEN and CDR2 SYDVKM. This CDR3 is 14 amino acids long. Trimming took 6 bases from V and 5 from J, leaving 13 bases between them.

The chain couples TRBV2 to TRBJ2-2, with 12 bases that match TRBD2. Germline lookup yields CDR1 SNHLY and CDR2 FYNNEI. This CDR3 region has 17 residues. V shed 3 bases, J shed 2 bases, and the junction held 4 bases outside the gene matches. The CDR3 nucleotides are TGTGCCAGCAGTGAGACTAGCGGGGGATATAACACCGGGGAGCTGTTTTTT. Its translation: CASSETSGGYNTGELFF.

The V gene is TRBV4-3, the J gene TRBJ2-1, with 10 bases matching TRBD2. V shed 4 bases and J 6 bases; nucleotides not matched to a gene: 9. There are 16 residues in the CDR3. Germline V lookup: CDR1 LGHNA, CDR2 YSLEER. The CDR3 DNA is TGCGCCAGCAGCCCCACCTTAGCGGGGGGCCTCAATGAGCAGTTCTTC. Translated: CASSPTLAGGLNEQFF.

Here the CDR3 reads CASTPGLAGDTQYF. DNA for the CDR3: TGTGCCAGCACCCCGGGACTAGCGGGCGATACGCAGTATTTT. The gene calls are TRBV7-2 and TRBJ2-3; 12 nucleotides agree with TRBD2. V lost 7 bases, J lost 6 bases, and 5 bases stayed unmatched. This CDR3 spans 14 amino acids. CDR1 is SGHTA and CDR2 is FQGNSA in the germline V gene.

The rearrangement joins TRBV5-6 to TRBJ1-2; a possible D gene is TRBD1 (6 bases). CDR1 is SGHDT, CDR2 YYEEEE, per germline. V was shortened by 4 bases and J by 0 bases, with 16 bases between the two germline ends. CDR3 length: 16 amino acids. The CDR3 here is CASSPLLQGANYGYTF. The CDR3 bases are TGTGCCAGCAGCCCCTTATTACAGGGAGCTAACTATGGCTACACCTTC. Looking up the rest from reference TRBV5-6 and TRBJ1-2 gives the full variable domain: DAGVTQSPTHLIKTRGQQVTLRCSPKSGHDTVSWYQQALGQGPQFIFQYYEEEERQRGNFPDRFSGHQFPNYSSELNVNALLLGDSALYLCASSPLLQGANYGYTFGSGTRLTVV.